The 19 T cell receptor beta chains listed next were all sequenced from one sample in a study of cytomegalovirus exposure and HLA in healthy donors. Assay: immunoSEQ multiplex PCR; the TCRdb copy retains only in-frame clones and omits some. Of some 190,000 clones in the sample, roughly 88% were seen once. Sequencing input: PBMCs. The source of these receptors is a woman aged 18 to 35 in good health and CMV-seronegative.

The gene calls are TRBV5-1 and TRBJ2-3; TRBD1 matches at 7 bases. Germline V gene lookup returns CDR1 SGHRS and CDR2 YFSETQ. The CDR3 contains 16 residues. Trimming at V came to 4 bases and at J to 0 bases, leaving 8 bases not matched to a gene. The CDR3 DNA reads TGCGCCAGCAGCGCAAGGGACAGCCCTAGCACAGATACGCAGTATTTT. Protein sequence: CASSARDSPSTDTQYF.

In DNA form, the CDR3 reads TGTGCCAGCACCAACAGGGGCCTACATAATTCACCCCTCCACTTT. Protein product: CASTNRGLHNSPLHF. The genes are TRBV6-5 and TRBJ1-6; 7 bases agree with TRBD1. This CDR3 is built from 15 residues. Germline CDR1 and CDR2: MNHEY and SVGAGI. V dropped 7 bases and J dropped 5; count of bases not matched to a gene: 8.

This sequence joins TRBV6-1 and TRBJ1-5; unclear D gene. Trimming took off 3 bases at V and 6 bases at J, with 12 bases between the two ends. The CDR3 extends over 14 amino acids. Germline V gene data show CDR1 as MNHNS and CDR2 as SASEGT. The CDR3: CASSDPYSGQPQHF. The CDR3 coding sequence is TGTGCCAGCAGTGACCCCTATTCCGGTCAGCCCCAGCATTTT.

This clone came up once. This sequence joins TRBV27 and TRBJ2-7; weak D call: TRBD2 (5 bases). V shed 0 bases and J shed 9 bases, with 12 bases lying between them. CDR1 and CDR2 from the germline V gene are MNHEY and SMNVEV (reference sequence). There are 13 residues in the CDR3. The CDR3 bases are TGTGCCAGCAGTTTATCACCTCTTCTAGCGCAGTACTTC. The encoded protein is CASSLSPLLAQYF.

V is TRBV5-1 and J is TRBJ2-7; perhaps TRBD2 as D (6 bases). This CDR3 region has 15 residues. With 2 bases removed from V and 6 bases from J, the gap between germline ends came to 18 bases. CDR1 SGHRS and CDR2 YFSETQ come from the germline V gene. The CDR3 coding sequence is TGCGCCAGCAGCTTCCCAGCGGGCGGGTTGAGCGAGCAGTACTTC. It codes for CASSFPAGGLSEQYF.

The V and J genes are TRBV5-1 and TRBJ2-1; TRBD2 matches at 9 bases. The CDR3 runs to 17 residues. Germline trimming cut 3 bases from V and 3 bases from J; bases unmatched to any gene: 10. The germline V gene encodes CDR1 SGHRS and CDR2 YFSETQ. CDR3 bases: TGCGCCAGCAGCTCGAGCTTAGCGGGAGACTTCTACAATGAGCAGTTCTTC. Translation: CASSSSLAGDFYNEQFF.

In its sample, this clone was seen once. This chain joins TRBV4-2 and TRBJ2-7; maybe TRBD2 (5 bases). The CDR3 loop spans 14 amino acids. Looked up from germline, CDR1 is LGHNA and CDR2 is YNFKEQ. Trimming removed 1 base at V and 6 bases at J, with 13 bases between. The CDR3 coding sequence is TGTGCCAGCAGCCAAGTCGGGGTGGGTAGCGAGCAGTACTTC. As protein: CASSQVGVGSEQYF.

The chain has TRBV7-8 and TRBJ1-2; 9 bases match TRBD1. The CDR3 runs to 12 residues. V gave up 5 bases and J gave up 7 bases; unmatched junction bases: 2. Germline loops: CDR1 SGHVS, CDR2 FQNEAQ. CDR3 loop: CASSTGGRGYTF. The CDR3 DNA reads TGTGCCAGCAGCACAGGGGGCCGTGGCTACACCTTC.

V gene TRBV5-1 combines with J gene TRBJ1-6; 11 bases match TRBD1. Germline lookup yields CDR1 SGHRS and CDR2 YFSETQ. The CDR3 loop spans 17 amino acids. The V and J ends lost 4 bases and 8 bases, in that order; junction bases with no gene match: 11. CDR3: CASSPGQGANDYSPLHF. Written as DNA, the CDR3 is TGCGCCAGCAGCCCCGGACAGGGGGCGAATGACTATTCACCCCTCCACTTT.

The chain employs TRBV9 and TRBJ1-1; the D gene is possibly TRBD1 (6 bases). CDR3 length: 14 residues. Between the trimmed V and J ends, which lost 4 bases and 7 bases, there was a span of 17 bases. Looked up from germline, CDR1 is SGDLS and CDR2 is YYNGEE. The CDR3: CASSRSGVEGEAFF. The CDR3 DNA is TGTGCCAGCAGCAGATCAGGGGTAGAGGGTGAAGCTTTCTTT.

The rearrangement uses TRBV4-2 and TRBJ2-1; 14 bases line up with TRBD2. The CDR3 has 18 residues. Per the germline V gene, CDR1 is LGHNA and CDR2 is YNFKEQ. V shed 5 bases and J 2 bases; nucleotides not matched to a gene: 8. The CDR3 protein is CASSNRLAGGDPYNEQFF. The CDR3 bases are TGTGCCAGCAGCAATCGACTAGCGGGGGGGGACCCCTACAATGAGCAGTTCTTC.

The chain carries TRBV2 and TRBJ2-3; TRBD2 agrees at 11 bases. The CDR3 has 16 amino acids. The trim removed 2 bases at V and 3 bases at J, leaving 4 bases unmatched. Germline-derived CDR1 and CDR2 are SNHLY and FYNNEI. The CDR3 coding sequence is TGTGCCAGCAGTGAAACTAGCGGGAGTGGTACAGATACGCAGTATTTT. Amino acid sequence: CASSETSGSGTDTQYF.

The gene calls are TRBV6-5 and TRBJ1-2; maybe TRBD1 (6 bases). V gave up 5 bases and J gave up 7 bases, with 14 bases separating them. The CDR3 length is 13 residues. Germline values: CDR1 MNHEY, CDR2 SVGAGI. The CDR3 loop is CASSGNEGGGYTF. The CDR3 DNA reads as TGTGCCAGCAGTGGTAACGAAGGGGGTGGCTACACCTTC.

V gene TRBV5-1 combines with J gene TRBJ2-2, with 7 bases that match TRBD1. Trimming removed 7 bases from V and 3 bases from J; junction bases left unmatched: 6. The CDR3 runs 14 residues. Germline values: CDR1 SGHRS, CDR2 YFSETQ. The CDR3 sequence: CASDRDSYTGELFF. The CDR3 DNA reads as TGCGCCAGCGATCGGGACAGCTACACCGGGGAGCTGTTTTTT.

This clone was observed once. The CDR3 DNA follows: TGTGCCAGCGCATCCACATACACAGATACGCAGTATTTT. This codes for CASASTYTDTQYF. The chain joins TRBV5-6 to TRBJ2-3, with no clear D. This CDR3 contains 13 residues. V was clipped by 7 bases and J by 2 bases, with 11 bases between them. Germline V lookup: CDR1 SGHDT, CDR2 YYEEEE.

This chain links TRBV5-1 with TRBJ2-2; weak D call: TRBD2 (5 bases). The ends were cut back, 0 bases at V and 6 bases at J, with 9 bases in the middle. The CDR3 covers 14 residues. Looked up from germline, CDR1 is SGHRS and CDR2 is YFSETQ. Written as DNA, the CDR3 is TGCGCCAGCAGCTTGGTGGAGAGGGCCGGGGAGCTGTTTTTT. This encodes CASSLVERAGELFF. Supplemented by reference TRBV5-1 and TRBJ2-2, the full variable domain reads KAGVTQTPRYLIKTRGQQVTLSCSPISGHRSVSWYQQTPGQGLQFLFEYFSETQRNKGNFPGRFSGRQFSNSRSEMNVSTLELGDSALYLCASSLVERAGELFFGEGSRLTVL.

The chain's CDR3 is CASSIIATNTGELFF. The CDR3, as DNA: TGTGCCAGCAGTATTATAGCGACGAACACCGGGGAGCTGTTTTTT. The rearrangement uses TRBV2 and TRBJ2-2; D may be TRBD2 (5 bases). The germline V and J ends were trimmed by 5 bases and 0 bases, with 10 bases remaining between them. This CDR3 comprises 15 residues. Germline V gene sequence: CDR1 SNHLY, CDR2 FYNNEI.

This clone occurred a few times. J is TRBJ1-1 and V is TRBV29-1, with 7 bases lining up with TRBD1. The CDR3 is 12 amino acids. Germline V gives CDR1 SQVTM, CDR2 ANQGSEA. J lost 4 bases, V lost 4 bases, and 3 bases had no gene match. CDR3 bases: TGCAGCGTTGCTCGACAGGGCACTGAAGCTTTCTTT. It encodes CSVARQGTEAFF. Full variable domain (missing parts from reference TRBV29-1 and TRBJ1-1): SAVISQKPSRDICQRGTSLTIQCQVDSQVTMMFWYRQQPGQSLTLIATANQGSEATYESGFVIDKFPISRPNLTFSTLTVSNMSPEDSSIYLCSVARQGTEAFFGQGTRLTVV.

CDR3 loop: CASSQRLAGGADNNNEQFF. The CDR3 DNA reads as TGTGCCAGCTCACAACGACTAGCGGGGGGCGCCGACAATAACAATGAGCAGTTCTTC. The chain combines TRBV18 with TRBJ2-1; TRBD2 aligns across 13 bases. CDR1 and CDR2 from the germline V gene are KGHSH and LQKENI. J was trimmed by 5 bases and V by 4 bases; bases with no gene match: 14. This CDR3 is 19 amino acids long.